The clone carrying this TCR beta chain appeared a few times. Its cognate antigen is unknown. The sample comes from a study of blood T cells in healthy people across ages. General study findings and limits: Donor CMV status, an unknown factor, possibly confounded changes in expanded clonotypes.

It was with a sample-barcoded 5' primer and a J-beta primer mix that a second PCR of about 7 to 12 cycles was run. Every individual sample yielded 3 million or more paired-end reads (each containing CDR3). TCRdb independently ran MiXCR on the 5' RACE reads; one entry per CDR3 protein. The repertoire holds around 1,700,000 distinct CDR3 sequences, with 25% to 30% as singletons. V lost 6 bases and J 7 bases, leaving 8 bases between the germline ends. Germline V gene lookup returns CDR1 MDHEN and CDR2 SYDVKM. The CDR3 covers 11 residues. The material sequenced was blood. The J gene is TRBJ2-3, the V gene TRBV28; D not resolved. The sequence was collected from a woman aged 30 to 39 in good health. The CDR3 loop reads CASSPRHTQYF. DNA of the CDR3: TGTGCCAGCAGCCCTCGGCATACGCAGTATTTT.